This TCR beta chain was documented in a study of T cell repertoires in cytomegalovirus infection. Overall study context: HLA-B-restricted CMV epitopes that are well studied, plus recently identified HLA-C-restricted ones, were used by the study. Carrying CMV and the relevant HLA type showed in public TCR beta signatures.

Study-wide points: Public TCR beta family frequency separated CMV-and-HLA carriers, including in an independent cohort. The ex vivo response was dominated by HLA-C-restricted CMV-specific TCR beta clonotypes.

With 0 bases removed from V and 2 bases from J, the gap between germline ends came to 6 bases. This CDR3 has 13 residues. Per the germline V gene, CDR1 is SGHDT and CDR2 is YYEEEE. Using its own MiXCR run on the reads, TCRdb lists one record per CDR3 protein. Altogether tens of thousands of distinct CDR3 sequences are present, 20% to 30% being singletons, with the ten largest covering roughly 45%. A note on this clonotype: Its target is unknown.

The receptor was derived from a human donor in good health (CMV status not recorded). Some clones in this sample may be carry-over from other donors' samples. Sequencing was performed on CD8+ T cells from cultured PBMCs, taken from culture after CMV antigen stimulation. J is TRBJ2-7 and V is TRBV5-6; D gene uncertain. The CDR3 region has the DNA TGTGCCAGCAGCTTGGGCAGAGCCTACGAGCAGTACTTC. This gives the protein CASSLGRAYEQYF.